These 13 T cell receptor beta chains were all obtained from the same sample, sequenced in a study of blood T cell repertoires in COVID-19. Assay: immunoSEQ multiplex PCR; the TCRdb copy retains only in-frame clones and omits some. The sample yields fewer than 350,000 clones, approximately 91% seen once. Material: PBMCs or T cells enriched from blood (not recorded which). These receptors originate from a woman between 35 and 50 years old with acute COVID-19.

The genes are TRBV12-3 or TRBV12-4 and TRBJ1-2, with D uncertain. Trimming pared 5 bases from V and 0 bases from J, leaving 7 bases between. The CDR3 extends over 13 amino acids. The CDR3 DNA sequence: TGTGCCAGCAGTCCGTTAGCTAACTATGGCTACACCTTC. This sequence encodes CASSPLANYGYTF.

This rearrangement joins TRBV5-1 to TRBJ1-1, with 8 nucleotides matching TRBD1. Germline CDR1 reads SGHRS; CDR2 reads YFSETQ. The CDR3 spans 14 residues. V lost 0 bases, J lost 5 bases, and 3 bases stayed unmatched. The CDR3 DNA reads TGCGCCAGCAGCTTGGCAGGGGGCAGAACTGAAGCTTTCTTT. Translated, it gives CASSLAGGRTEAFF.

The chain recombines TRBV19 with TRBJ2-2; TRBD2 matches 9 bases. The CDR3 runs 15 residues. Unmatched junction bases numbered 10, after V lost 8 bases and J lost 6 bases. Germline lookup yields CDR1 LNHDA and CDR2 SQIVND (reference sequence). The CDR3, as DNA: TGTGCCAGTCAGATCGGGAGCGGGAGGTCCGGGGAGCTGTTTTTT. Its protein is CASQIGSGRSGELFF.

The CDR3: CASSRGQGIFARTSAGSNQPQHF. The CDR3 bases are TGTGCCAGTAGTAGGGGACAGGGTATTTTCGCAAGGACCTCAGCAGGCAGCAATCAGCCCCAGCATTTT. This chain connects TRBV19 to TRBJ1-5; 9 positions agree with TRBD1. V was clipped by 4 bases and J by 1 base; unmatched bases: 26. Germline CDR1 is LNHDA and CDR2 is SQIVND (reference sequence). This CDR3 region has 23 residues.

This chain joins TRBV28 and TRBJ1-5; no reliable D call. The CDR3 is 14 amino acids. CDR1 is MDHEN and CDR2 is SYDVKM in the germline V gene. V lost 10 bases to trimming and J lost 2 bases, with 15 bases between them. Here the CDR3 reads CAIRRHSRNQPQHF. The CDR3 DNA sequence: TGTGCCATCCGACGACATTCGCGCAATCAGCCCCAGCATTTT.

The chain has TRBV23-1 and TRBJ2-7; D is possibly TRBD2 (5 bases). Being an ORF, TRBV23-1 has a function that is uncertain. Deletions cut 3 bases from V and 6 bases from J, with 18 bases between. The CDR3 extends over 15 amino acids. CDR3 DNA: TGCGCCAGCAGTCATACGGACTTCCACCTGTCCGAGCAGTACTTC. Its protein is CASSHTDFHLSEQYF.

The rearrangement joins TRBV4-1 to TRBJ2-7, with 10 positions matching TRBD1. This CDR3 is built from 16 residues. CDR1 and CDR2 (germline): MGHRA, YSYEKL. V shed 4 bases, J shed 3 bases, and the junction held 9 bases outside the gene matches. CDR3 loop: CASSRGQGQGNYEQYF. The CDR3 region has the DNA TGCGCCAGCAGCCGCGGTCAGGGACAGGGGAACTACGAGCAGTACTTC.

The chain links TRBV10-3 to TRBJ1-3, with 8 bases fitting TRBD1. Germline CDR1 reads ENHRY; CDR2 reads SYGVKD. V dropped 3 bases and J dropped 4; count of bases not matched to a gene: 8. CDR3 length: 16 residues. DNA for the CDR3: TGTGCCATCAGTGACTCCAGGGGGCGATGGGGAAACACCATATATTTT. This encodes CAISDSRGRWGNTIYF.

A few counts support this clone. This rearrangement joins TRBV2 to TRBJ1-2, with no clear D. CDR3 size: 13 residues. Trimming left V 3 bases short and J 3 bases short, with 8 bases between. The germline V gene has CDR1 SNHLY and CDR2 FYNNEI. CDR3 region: CASSDVADYGYTF. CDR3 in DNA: TGTGCCAGCAGTGACGTGGCGGACTATGGCTACACCTTC.

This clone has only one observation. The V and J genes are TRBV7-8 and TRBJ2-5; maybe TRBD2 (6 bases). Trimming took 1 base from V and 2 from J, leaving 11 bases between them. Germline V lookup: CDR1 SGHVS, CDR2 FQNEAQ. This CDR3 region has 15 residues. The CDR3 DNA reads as TGTGCCAGCAGCTTAGGGACGGGGGTGCAAGAGACCCAGTACTTC. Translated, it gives CASSLGTGVQETQYF.

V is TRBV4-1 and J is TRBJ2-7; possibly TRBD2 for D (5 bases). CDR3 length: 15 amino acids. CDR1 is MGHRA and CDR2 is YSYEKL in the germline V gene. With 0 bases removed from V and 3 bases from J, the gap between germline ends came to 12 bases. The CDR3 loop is CASSQDLRENYEQYF. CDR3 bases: TGCGCCAGCAGCCAAGATCTGAGGGAAAACTACGAGCAGTACTTC.

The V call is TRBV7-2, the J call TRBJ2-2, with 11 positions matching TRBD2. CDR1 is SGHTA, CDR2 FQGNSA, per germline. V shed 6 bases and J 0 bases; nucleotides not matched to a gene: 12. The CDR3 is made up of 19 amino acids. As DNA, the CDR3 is TGTGCCAGCAGGAAAAGGGCCCTAGCGGGAGGATCGAACACCGGGGAGCTGTTTTTT. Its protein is CASRKRALAGGSNTGELFF.

CDR3 in DNA: TGTGCCAGCAGCTTCGGACTCACAGATACGCAGTATTTT. This encodes CASSFGLTDTQYF. The chain links TRBV7-6 to TRBJ2-3, with D perhaps TRBD2 (5 bases). Germline lookup yields CDR1 SGHVS and CDR2 FNYEAQ. V was trimmed by 3 bases and J by 2 bases, leaving 6 bases between them. CDR3 length equals 13 residues.